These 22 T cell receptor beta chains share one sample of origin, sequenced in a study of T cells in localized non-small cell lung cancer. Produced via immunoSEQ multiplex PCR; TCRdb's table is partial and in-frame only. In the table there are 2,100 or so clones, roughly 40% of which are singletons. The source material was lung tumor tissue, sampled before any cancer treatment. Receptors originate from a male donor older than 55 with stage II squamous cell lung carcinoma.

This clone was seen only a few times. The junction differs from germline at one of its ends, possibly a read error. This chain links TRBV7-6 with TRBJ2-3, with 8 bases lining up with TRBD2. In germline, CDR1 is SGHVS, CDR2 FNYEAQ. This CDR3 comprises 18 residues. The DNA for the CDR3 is TGTGCTAGCAGCTTAAGGCCTGGGCTAGCGGGTAGCACAGATACGCAGTATTTT. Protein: CASSLRPGLAGSTDTQYF.

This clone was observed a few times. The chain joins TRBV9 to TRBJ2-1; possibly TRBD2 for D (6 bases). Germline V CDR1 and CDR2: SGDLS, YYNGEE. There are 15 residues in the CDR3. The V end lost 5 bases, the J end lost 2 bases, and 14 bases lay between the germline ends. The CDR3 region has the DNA TGTGCCAGCAGTGAGCCTCTAGCGACCTACAATGAGCAGTTCTTC. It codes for CASSEPLATYNEQFF.

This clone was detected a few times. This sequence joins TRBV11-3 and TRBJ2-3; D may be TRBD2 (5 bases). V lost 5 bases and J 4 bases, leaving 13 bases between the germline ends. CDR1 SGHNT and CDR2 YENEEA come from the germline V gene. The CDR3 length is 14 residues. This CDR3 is CASSRRTVADTQYF. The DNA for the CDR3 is TGTGCCAGCAGCCGTCGGACTGTAGCAGATACGCAGTATTTT.

The CDR3 nucleotides are TGTGCCAGCAGGATTGGGCAGAGAGGGAATGAGCAGTTCTTC. Encoded protein: CASRIGQRGNEQFF. The chain uses TRBV28 and TRBJ2-1; D is perhaps TRBD2 (5 bases). The V and J ends lost 6 bases and 7 bases respectively, with 16 bases between them. CDR1 is MDHEN, CDR2 SYDVKM, per germline. The CDR3 runs to 14 residues. The whole variable domain, filled in from reference TRBV28 and TRBJ2-1, reads DVKVTQSSRYLVKRTGEKVFLECVQDMDHENMFWYRQDPGLGLRLIYFSYDVKMKEKGDIPEGYSVSREKKERFSLILESASTNQTSMYLCASRIGQRGNEQFFGPGTRLTVL.

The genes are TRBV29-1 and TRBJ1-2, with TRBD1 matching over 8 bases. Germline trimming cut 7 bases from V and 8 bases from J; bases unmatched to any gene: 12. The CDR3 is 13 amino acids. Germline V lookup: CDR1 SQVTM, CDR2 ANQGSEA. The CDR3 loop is CSGLDREWMGYTF. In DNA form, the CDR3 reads TGCAGCGGGCTGGACAGGGAGTGGATGGGCTACACCTTC.

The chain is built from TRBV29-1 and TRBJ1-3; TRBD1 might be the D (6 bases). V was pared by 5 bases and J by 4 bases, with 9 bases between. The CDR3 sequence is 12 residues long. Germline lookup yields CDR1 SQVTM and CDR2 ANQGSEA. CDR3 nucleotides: TGCAGCGTTTGGCAGGGGGGAAACACCATATATTTT. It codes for CSVWQGGNTIYF.

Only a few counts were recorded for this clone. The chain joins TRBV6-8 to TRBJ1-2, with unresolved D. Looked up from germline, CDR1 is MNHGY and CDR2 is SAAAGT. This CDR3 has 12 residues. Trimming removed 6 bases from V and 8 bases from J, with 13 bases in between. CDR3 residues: CASSHNLLGYTF. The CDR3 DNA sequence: TGTGCCAGCAGCCACAACTTATTAGGCTACACCTTC.

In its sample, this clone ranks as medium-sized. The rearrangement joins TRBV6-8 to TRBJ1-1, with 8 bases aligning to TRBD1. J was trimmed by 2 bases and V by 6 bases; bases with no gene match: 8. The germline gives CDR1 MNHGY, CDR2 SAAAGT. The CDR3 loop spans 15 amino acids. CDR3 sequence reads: CASSRTGTGNTEAFF. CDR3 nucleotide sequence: TGTGCCAGCAGCCGTACCGGGACAGGCAACACTGAAGCTTTCTTT.

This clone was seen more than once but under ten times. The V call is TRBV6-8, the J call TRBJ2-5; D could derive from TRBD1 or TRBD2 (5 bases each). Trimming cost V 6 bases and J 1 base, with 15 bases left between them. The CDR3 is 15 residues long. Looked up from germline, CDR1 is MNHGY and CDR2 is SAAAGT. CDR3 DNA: TGTGCCAGCAGGGGACGAAATCTCCTCCAAGAGACCCAGTACTTC. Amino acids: CASRGRNLLQETQYF.

The CDR3 coding sequence is TGTGCCAGCAGTGAAGATCCAGGGGGCACTGAAGCTTTCTTT. It yields the protein CASSEDPGGTEAFF. The chain has TRBV6-1 and TRBJ1-1, with 7 bases aligning to TRBD1. V lost 1 base and J lost 4; bases outside the gene matches: 3. Germline V CDR1 and CDR2: MNHNS, SASEGT. CDR3 size: 14 residues.

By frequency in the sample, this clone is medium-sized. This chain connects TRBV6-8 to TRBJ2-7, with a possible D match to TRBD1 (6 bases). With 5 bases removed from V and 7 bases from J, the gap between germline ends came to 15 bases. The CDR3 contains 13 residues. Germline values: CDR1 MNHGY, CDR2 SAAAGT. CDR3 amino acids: CASSPRMRGEQYF. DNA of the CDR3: TGTGCCAGCAGTCCCCGGATGAGGGGGGAGCAGTACTTC.

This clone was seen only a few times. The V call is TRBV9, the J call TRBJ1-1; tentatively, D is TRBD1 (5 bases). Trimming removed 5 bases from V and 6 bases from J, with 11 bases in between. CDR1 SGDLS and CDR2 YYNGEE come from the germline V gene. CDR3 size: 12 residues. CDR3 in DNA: TGTGCCAGCAGTGAAGGGACGGCTGAAGCTTTCTTT. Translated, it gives CASSEGTAEAFF.

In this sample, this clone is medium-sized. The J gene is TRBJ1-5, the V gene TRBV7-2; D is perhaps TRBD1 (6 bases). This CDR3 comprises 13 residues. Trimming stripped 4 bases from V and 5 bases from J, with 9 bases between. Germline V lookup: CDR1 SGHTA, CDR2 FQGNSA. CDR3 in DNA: TGTGCCAGCAGCTACAACAGGGATCAGCCCCAGCATTTT. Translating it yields CASSYNRDQPQHF.

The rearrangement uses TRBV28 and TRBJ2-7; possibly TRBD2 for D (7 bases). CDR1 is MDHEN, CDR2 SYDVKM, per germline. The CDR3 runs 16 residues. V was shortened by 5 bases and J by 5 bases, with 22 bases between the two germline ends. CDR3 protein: CASSQLGAGVRNEQYF. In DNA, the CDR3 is TGTGCCAGCAGTCAATTGGGGGCGGGAGTAAGGAACGAGCAGTACTTC.

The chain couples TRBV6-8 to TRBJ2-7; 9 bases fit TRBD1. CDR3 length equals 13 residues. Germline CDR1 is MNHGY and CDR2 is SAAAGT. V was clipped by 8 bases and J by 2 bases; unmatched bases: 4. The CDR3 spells CASGQGSTYEQYF. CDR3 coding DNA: TGTGCCAGCGGACAGGGGTCGACCTACGAGCAGTACTTC.

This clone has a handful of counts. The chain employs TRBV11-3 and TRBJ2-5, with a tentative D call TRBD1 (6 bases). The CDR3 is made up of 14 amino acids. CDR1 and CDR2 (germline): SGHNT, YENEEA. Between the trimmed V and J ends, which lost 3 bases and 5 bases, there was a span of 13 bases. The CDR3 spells CASSFIRGWETQYF. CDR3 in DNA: TGTGCCAGCAGCTTTATCAGGGGCTGGGAGACCCAGTACTTC.

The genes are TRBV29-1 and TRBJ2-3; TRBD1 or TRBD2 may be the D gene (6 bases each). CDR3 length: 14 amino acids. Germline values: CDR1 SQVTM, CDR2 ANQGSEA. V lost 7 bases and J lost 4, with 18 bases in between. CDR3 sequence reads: CSAREIRGADTQYF. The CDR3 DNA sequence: TGCAGCGCGAGGGAAATAAGGGGGGCAGATACGCAGTATTTT.

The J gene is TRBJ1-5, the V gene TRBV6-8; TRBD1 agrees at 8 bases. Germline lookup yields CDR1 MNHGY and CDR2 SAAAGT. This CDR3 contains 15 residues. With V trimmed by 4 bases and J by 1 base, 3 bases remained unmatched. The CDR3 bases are TGTGCCAGCAGTTGGACAGGGATCAGCAATCAGCCCCAGCATTTT. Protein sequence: CASSWTGISNQPQHF.

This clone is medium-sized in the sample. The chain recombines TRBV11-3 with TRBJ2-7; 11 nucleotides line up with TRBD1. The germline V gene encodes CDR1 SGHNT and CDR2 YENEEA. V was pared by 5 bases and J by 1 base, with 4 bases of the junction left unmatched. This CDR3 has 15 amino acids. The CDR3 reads CASSQGQGVSYEQYF. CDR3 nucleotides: TGTGCCAGCAGCCAGGGACAGGGGGTTTCCTACGAGCAGTACTTC.

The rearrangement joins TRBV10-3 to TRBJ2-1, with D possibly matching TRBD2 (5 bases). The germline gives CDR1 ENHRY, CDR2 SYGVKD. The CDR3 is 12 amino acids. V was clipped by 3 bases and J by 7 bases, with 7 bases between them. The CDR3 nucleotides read TGTGCCATCAGTGATAGCGTTAATGAGCAGTTCTTC. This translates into CAISDSVNEQFF.

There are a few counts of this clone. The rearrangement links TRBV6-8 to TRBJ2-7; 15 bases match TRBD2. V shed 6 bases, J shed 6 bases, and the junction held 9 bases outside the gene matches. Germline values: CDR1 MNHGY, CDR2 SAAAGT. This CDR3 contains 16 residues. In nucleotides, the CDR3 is TGTGCCAGCAGCTCCGGGACTAGCGGGAGGATTGGCGAGCAGTACTTC. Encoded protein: CASSSGTSGRIGEQYF.

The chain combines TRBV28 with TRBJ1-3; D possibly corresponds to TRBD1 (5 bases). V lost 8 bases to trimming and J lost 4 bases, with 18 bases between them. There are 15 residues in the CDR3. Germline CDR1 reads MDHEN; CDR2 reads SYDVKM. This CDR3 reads CASLGDLRGGNTIYF. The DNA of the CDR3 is TGTGCCAGCTTGGGGGACTTACGAGGAGGAAACACCATATATTTT.